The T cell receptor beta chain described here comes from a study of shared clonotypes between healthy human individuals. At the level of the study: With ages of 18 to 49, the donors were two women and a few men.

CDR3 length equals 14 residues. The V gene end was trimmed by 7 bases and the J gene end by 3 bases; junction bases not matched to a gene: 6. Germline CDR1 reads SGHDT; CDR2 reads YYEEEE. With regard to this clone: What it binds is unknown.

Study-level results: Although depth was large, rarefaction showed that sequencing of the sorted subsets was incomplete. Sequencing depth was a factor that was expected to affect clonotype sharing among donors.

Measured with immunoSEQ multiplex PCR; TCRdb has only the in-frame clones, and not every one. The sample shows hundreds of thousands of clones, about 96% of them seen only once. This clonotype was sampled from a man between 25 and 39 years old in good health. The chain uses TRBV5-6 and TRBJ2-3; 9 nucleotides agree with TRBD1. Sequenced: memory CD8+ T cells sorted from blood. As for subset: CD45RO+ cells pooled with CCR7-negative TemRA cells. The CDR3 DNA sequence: TGTGCCAGCTCGAGGACAGGGGAAACAGATACGCAGTATTTT. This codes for CASSRTGETDTQYF.